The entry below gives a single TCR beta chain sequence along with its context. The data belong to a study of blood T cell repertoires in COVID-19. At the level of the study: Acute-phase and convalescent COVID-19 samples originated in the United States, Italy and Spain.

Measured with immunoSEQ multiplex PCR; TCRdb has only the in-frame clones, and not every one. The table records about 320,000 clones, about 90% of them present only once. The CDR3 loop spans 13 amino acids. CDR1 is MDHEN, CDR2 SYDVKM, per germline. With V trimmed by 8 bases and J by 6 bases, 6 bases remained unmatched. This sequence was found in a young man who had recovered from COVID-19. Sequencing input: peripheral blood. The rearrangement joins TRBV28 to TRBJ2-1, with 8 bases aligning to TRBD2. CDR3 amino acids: CASSGGAGNEQFF. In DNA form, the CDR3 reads TGTGCCAGCTCCGGGGGGGCGGGCAATGAGCAGTTCTTC.